This T cell receptor (beta chain) was found in a study of identifying expanded T cells in peripheral blood. TCRdb keeps only in-frame clones here, not all; method: immunoSEQ multiplex PCR. This table holds roughly 86,000 clones, 80% to 90% found once. The CDR3 runs to 14 residues. Looked up from germline, CDR1 is SGHVS and CDR2 is FQNEAQ. The V and J ends lost 5 bases and 5 bases, in that order; junction bases with no gene match: 7. In its sample, this clone was seen once. This TCR was recovered from a person between 18 and 69 years old in good health. The chain employs TRBV7-8 and TRBJ2-3; TRBD1 aligns across 7 bases. Material for sequencing was blood. Written as DNA, the CDR3 is TGTGCCAGCAGCCTATTAAACAGGGGAGATACGCAGTATTTT. Its translation is CASSLLNRGDTQYF.